This T cell receptor beta chain derives from a study of cytomegalovirus exposure and HLA in healthy donors. Overall study results and limits: TCR beta chain V- and J-gene trimming was linked, in a later analysis, to a missense variant in DCLRE1C. Overall, some 160 TCR beta chains were annotated as cytomegalovirus-associated. Reportedly, HLA-A and HLA-B alleles of most subjects were accurately predicted from TCR beta.

Remarks on this clone: The antigen is undetermined.

Primers: 60 Vbeta forward and 13 Jbeta reverse. Assay used: immunoSEQ multiplex PCR; TCRdb lists only in-frame clones, some missing. The sample comprises about 150,000 clones, 65% to 85% of which are singletons, and 1.5% to 1.7% rests with the top ten. The CDR3 contains 10 residues. Germline V gives CDR1 SQVTM, CDR2 ANQGSEA. Trimming left V 6 bases short and J 7 bases short, with 10 bases between. Sequenced material: PBMCs. The chain uses TRBV29-1 and TRBJ2-7, with D perhaps matching TRBD1 (6 bases). The TCR was taken from a woman younger than 35 in good health and CMV-seronegative. Here the CDR3 reads CSVSQGEQYF. The CDR3 DNA follows: TGCAGCGTCAGCCAGGGGGAGCAGTACTTC.